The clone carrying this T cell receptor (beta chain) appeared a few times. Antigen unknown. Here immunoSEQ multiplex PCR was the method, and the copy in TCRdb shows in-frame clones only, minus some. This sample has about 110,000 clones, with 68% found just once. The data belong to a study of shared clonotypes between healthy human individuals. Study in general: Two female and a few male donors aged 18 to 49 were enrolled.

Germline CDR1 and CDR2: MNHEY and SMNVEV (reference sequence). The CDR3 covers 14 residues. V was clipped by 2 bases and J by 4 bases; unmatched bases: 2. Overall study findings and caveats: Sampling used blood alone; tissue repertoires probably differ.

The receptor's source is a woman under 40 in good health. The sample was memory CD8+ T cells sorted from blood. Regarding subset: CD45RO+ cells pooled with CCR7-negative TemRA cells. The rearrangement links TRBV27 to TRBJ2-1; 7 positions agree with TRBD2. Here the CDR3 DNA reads TGTGCCAGCAGTTTAGAAGCGGGGTACAATGAGCAGTTCTTC. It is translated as CASSLEAGYNEQFF.